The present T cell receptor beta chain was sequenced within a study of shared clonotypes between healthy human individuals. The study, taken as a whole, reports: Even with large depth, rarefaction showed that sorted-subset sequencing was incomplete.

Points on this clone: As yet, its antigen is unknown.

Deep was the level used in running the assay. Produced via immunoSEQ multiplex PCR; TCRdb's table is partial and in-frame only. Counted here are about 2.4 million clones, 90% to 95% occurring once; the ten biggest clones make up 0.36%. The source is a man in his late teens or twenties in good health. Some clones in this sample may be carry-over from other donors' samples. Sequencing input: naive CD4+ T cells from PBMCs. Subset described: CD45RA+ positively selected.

The CDR3 sequence is CATGQGLAGANVLTF. CDR3 bases: TGTGCCACTGGACAGGGACTGGCTGGGGCCAACGTCCTGACTTTC. The V and J genes are TRBV6-1 and TRBJ2-6; 8 positions match TRBD1. The CDR3 totals 15 residues. Germline-derived CDR1 and CDR2 are MNHNS and SASEGT. V lost 10 bases and J lost 2; bases outside the gene matches: 7.